This T cell receptor (beta chain) was observed in a study of blood T cell repertoires in COVID-19. Study in general: Some COVID-19 samples were acute and others convalescent; all came from the United States, Italy and Spain. In each case, the material was cDNA or gDNA derived from T cells, B-cell-depleted T cells, or PBMCs.

This clone came up once. As processed by the authors: Nucleated cell number was recorded as an estimate derived from reference gene primer amplification. Measured with immunoSEQ multiplex PCR; TCRdb has only the in-frame clones, and not every one. The V and J calls and clone size were taken over from that table, and D and trimming were inferred from the DNA. This table has 200,000 or so clones, approximately 86% appearing once. Sample: peripheral blood. The receptor comes from a man between 70 and 80 years old with active or convalescent COVID-19.

The CDR3 DNA sequence: TGCAGTGCTAGCCTCAATGAGCAGTTCTTC. Encoded protein: CSASLNEQFF. The chain has TRBV20-1 and TRBJ2-1; D is ambiguous. Germline CDR1 is DFQATT and CDR2 is SNEGSKA (reference sequence). V was pared by 3 bases and J by 6 bases, with 3 bases between. This CDR3 is 10 amino acids long.